These 13 T cell receptor beta chains share one sample of origin, sequenced in a study of T cell responses to AZD1222 COVID-19 vaccine. The data were produced by immunoSEQ multiplex PCR, yet TCRdb's version contains in-frame clones alone and is incomplete. The table includes 120,000 to 150,000 clones, 89% detected once. Sequences were derived from peripheral blood, sampled on day 0 of AZD1222 vaccination. Receptor source: an adult in good health.

V and J are TRBV19 and TRBJ2-2; D is unresolved. This CDR3 is 13 amino acids long. Trimming cost V 7 bases and J 2 bases, with 8 bases left between them. Germline V CDR1 and CDR2: LNHDA, SQIVND (reference sequence). DNA of the CDR3: TGTGCCAGTAAAACATATAACACCGGGGAGCTGTTTTTT. This sequence encodes CASKTYNTGELFF.

The chain uses TRBV18 and TRBJ2-1; no reliable D call. The CDR3 loop spans 13 amino acids. CDR1 is KGHSH and CDR2 is LQKENI in the germline V gene. V lost 3 bases to trimming and J lost 9 bases, with 12 bases between them. The CDR3 DNA reads TGTGCCAGCTCACCCGGGCATTTTCGTGAGCAGTTCTTC. Residues: CASSPGHFREQFF.

CDR3 DNA: TGTGCCAGCCAGGGCTACCAAGAGACCCAGTACTTC. Protein product: CASQGYQETQYF. This chain connects TRBV6-5 to TRBJ2-5, with D possibly matching TRBD1 (5 bases). The germline V gene has CDR1 MNHEY and CDR2 SVGAGI. The CDR3 has 12 amino acids. The germline V and J ends were trimmed by 8 bases and 0 bases, with 7 bases remaining between them.

CDR3 in amino acids: CASSEVTVEQYF. The CDR3 DNA reads TGTGCCAGCAGTGAAGTGACAGTCGAGCAGTACTTC. The rearrangement links TRBV2 to TRBJ2-7; D is possibly TRBD1 (5 bases). V lost 1 base and J 6 bases, leaving 7 bases between the germline ends. CDR1 SNHLY and CDR2 FYNNEI come from the germline V gene. This CDR3 region has 12 residues.

The chain couples TRBV27 to TRBJ2-7, with 7 bases identical to TRBD2. V lost 5 bases to trimming and J lost 3 bases; unmatched junction nucleotides: 7. CDR3 length: 14 residues. Germline CDR1 reads MNHEY; CDR2 reads SMNVEV (reference sequence). The CDR3 nucleotides are TGTGCCAGCAGTGTCGGGACTATGGGCTACGAGCAGTACTTC. Translated, it gives CASSVGTMGYEQYF.

V is TRBV5-5 and J is TRBJ1-2; perhaps TRBD1 as D (6 bases). Trimming removed 1 base from V and 6 bases from J, with 16 bases in between. The germline gives CDR1 SGHKS, CDR2 YYEKEE (reference sequence). The CDR3 length is 15 residues. CDR3 sequence reads: CASSLTARGTDGYTF. CDR3 DNA: TGTGCCAGCAGCTTGACAGCCAGGGGTACGGATGGCTACACCTTC.

This chain connects TRBV28 to TRBJ1-2, with no clear D. This CDR3 is 12 amino acids long. V was shortened by 4 bases and J by 8 bases, with 11 bases between the two germline ends. Germline assignment: CDR1 MDHEN and CDR2 SYDVKM. CDR3 sequence reads: CASSSQRFGYTF. The CDR3 region has the DNA TGTGCCAGCAGTTCGCAGAGGTTCGGCTACACCTTC.

This chain uses TRBV9 with TRBJ1-2; no reliable D call. V gave up 3 bases and J gave up 8 bases, with 14 bases separating them. This CDR3 is built from 13 residues. The germline gives CDR1 SGDLS, CDR2 YYNGEE. CDR3 nucleotides: TGTGCCAGCAGCGGGGTGAACAGACCCGGCTACACCTTC. Residues: CASSGVNRPGYTF. The whole variable domain, filled in from reference TRBV9 and TRBJ1-2, reads DSGVTQTPKHLITATGQRVTLRCSPRSGDLSVYWYQQSLDQGLQFLIQYYNGEERAKGNILERFSAQQFPDLHSELNLSSLELGDSALYFCASSGVNRPGYTFGSGTRLTVV.

This clone was seen more than once but under ten times. The chain has TRBV7-2 and TRBJ2-7; 8 bases line up with TRBD2. Germline lookup yields CDR1 SGHTA and CDR2 FQGNSA. The CDR3 has 17 amino acids. The trim removed 0 bases at V and 0 bases at J, leaving 7 bases unmatched. The CDR3 sequence is CASSLAGMAGGSYEQYF. DNA of the CDR3: TGTGCCAGCAGCTTAGCGGGAATGGCGGGGGGCTCCTACGAGCAGTACTTC.

The chain couples TRBV11-2 to TRBJ2-7; no clear D gene. Trimming removed 5 bases at V and 7 bases at J, with 9 bases between. Per the germline V gene, CDR1 is SGHAT and CDR2 is FQNNGV. The CDR3 has 11 amino acids. This CDR3 reads CASSPGREQYF. CDR3 bases: TGTGCCAGCAGCCCCGGTCGGGAGCAGTACTTC.

This chain uses TRBV4-1 with TRBJ2-6; 8 bases match TRBD1. In germline, CDR1 is MGHRA, CDR2 YSYEKL. The length of the CDR3 is 16 residues. V gave up 3 bases and J gave up 4 bases; unmatched junction bases: 5. DNA of the CDR3: TGCGCCAGCAGCCACCCCAGGGGGCAAGGGGCCAACGTCCTGACTTTC. Its translation is CASSHPRGQGANVLTF.

The chain has TRBV12-3 or TRBV12-4 and TRBJ1-2; D might be TRBD1 (5 bases). The CDR3 runs to 13 residues. V gave up 6 bases and J gave up 8 bases, with 16 bases separating them. The CDR3 loop reads CASSQRGLRGYTF. The CDR3, as DNA: TGTGCCAGCAGCCAAAGGGGCCTACGGGGCTACACCTTC.

The chain is built from TRBV5-4 and TRBJ2-3; D is unclear. The CDR3 has 14 amino acids. The ends were cut back, 0 bases at V and 2 bases at J, with 7 bases in the middle. Germline CDR1 SGHNT, CDR2 YYREEE (reference sequence). CDR3 protein: CASSLETHTDTQYF. CDR3 coding DNA: TGTGCCAGCAGCTTGGAGACACACACAGATACGCAGTATTTT.